The TCR beta chain under discussion was sequenced for a study of human CD8 memory T cell subsets. The study's findings and limits: T cells showing similarly high diversity were the stem-like memory and precursor exhausted cells, not the effector memory cells.

A UMI-labeled 5' RACE approach was the method that produced the TCR beta libraries. TCRdb reprocessed the 5' RACE reads, keeping one entry per CDR3 protein, no DNA. Recorded for this sample: around 19,000 distinct CDR3 sequences. Germline V CDR1 and CDR2: LNHDA, SQIVND (reference sequence). The CDR3 is made up of 15 amino acids. Remarks on this clonotype: The antigen remains undetermined.

J is TRBJ1-2 and V is TRBV19. The sequenced sample consisted of CD8+ T cells from PBMCs. The clonotype originates from a human donor in good health. CDR3 residues: CASSIFLGANYGYTF.